This TCR beta chain was captured by sequencing in a study of early stage breast cancer tumors. CDR3 size: 13 residues. V lost 7 bases, J lost 7 bases, and 19 bases lay in between. Per the germline V gene, CDR1 is GTSNPN and CDR2 is SVGIG (reference sequence). TCRdb's copy holds only in-frame clones and misses some; the assay was immunoSEQ multiplex PCR. The data hold 25,000 to 30,000 clones, with more than 80% observed a single time. The sample comprised blood. This chain connects TRBV30 to TRBJ1-2; no definite D call. This TCR was recovered from a person between 55 and 69 years old with breast cancer. The CDR3 sequence is CASSRQAMSGYTF. Written as DNA, the CDR3 is TGTGCCTCCTCAAGGCAGGCGATGAGTGGCTACACCTTC.